This is a list of T cell receptor beta chains from one sample in a study of spatial heterogeneity in lung cancer. In TCRdb, the 5' RACE reads were re-called with MiXCR into one record per CDR3 protein. The sample lists fewer than 45,000 distinct CDR3 sequences; about 7.7% were seen once. The specimen comprised PBMCs, sampled at surgery. These receptors originate from a female donor with early-stage non-small cell lung cancer. The conserved cysteine and the conserved F or W are not part of the CDR3 here. Each record gives: J gene, V gene, CDR3 protein.

TRBJ2-7 | TRBV11-1 | ASSLSRGEQY
TRBJ2-1 | TRBV5-1 | ASSWGLAAYNEQF
TRBJ2-2 | TRBV20-1 | SADREGTGELF
TRBJ2-7 | TRBV18 | ASSRDREDEQY
TRBJ2-2 | TRBV6-1 | ASRWRQGATGELF
TRBJ2-3 | TRBV5-4 | ASRIYRDSYTKGY
TRBJ1-4 | TRBV7-7 | ASSPRQNEKLF
TRBJ2-1 | TRBV3-1 | ASSPWTSGSREQF
TRBJ1-1 | TRBV6-5 | ASSFSAGRSTEAF
TRBJ2-1 | TRBV2 | ASSTPGTGAF
TRBJ1-1 | TRBV7-2 | ARGGQPNTEAF
TRBJ2-3 | TRBV18 | ASSPRITDTQY
TRBJ2-1 | TRBV3-1 | ASSQSDRGHGEQF
TRBJ2-1 | TRBV19 | ASSDPGRSYNEQF
TRBJ1-1 | TRBV27 | ASSLWTNTEAF
TRBJ1-2 | TRBV5-1 | ASSFRTGSYGYT
TRBJ2-7 | TRBV2 | ASRSPRGGRAERQY
TRBJ1-2 | TRBV12-3/TRBV12-4 | ASSITNFGGYT
TRBJ2-7 | TRBV20-1 | SARDSGVNTYEQY
TRBJ2-1 | TRBV7-6 | ASSLGGTIQF
TRBJ2-3 | TRBV5-4 | ASAEASTDTQY
TRBJ2-2 | TRBV9 | ASSVALWGGNTGELF
TRBJ2-7 | TRBV20-1 | SASAYLAGAYEQY
TRBJ2-4 | TRBV6-2/TRBV6-3 | ASRTGTAKNIQY
TRBJ2-2 | TRBV20-1 | SARDSAKQNTGELF
TRBJ2-3 | TRBV9 | ASSLGWARADTQY
TRBJ1-4 | TRBV5-4 | ASSSPNEKLF
TRBJ2-7 | TRBV3-1 | ASSQRAATYEQY
TRBJ2-6 | TRBV3-1 | ASSQGSGVLGANVLT
TRBJ2-7 | TRBV7-6 | ASSLAGFSYEQY
TRBJ2-2 | TRBV29-1 | SARDRAGELF
TRBJ2-7 | TRBV7-2 | ASSLIGGAGYEQY
TRBJ2-3 | TRBV13 | ASSLQQGTDTQY
TRBJ2-3 | TRBV6-2/TRBV6-3 | ASSYSAGGGTDTQY
TRBJ2-7 | TRBV3-1 | ASSQGGEQY
TRBJ1-2 | TRBV7-2 | ASSPGGRAPYGYT
TRBJ1-5 | TRBV19 | ASSDETGQPQH
TRBJ2-7 | TRBV12-3/TRBV12-4 | ASSGQTSGSGEQY
TRBJ1-1 | TRBV5-6 | ASSLDRANTEAF
TRBJ1-1 | TRBV15 | ATSRDPQSVNTEAF
TRBJ2-1 | TRBV28 | ASIGGSPGYNEQF
TRBJ2-7 | TRBV6-1 | ASSFSLTEQY
TRBJ1-2 | TRBV7-2 | ASSLSGQINYGYT
TRBJ1-4 | TRBV2 | ASSIPDRVSREKLF
TRBJ2-7 | TRBV20-1 | SVSEGQRIYEQY
TRBJ2-1 | TRBV5-8 | ASSFQVLTEQF
TRBJ2-7 | TRBV29-1 | SVSDRVEDEQY
TRBJ2-2 | TRBV7-8 | ASSLVGLANTGELF
TRBJ2-2 | TRBV10-1 | ASSPITGLDTGELF
TRBJ1-4 | TRBV6-2/TRBV6-3 | ASSPGEGPGNEKLF
TRBJ2-1 | TRBV20-1 | SARLAGVSYNEQF
TRBJ2-5 | TRBV7-9 | ASSPTGLAGLETQY
TRBJ1-4 | TRBV5-1 | ASSTTPDRATNEKLF
TRBJ2-3 | TRBV20-1 | SAPRGISWGTQY
TRBJ1-1 | TRBV20-1 | SARDPGREEAF
TRBJ2-2 | TRBV19 | ASRSTWGRGSGELF
TRBJ2-2 | TRBV5-1 | ASSLRLAGDTGELF
TRBJ1-1 | TRBV13 | ASSLVYGEGSTTEAF
TRBJ2-3 | TRBV6-6 | ASKVTVWGPDTQY
TRBJ1-1 | TRBV7-2 | ASSLGPDRMNTEAF